This TCR beta chain was sequenced for a study of blood T cell repertoires in COVID-19. On the study more broadly: Researchers got acute and convalescent COVID-19 samples from the United States, Italy and Spain.

CDR1 SGHVS and CDR2 FQNEAQ come from the germline V gene. CDR3 length equals 16 residues. V shed 1 base and J 1 base; nucleotides not matched to a gene: 6. Per the authors' pipeline: Amplified reference gene primers provided the basis for estimating nucleated cell counts. Assay: immunoSEQ multiplex PCR; the TCRdb copy retains only in-frame clones and omits some. The DNA gave D and trimming, while V, J and clone size come from that table. The sample holds under 70,000 clones; approximately 92% are singletons and the top ten take about 17%. In its sample, this clone ranks as large. The source material was peripheral blood. The sequence came from a man older than 75 with acute or convalescent COVID-19. This chain links TRBV7-8 with TRBJ1-1, with TRBD1 matching over 7 bases. CDR3 amino acids: CASSLGVRDRNTEAFF. The CDR3 DNA follows: TGTGCCAGCAGCTTAGGGGTTCGGGACAGGAACACTGAAGCTTTCTTT.